The T cell receptor beta chain under discussion was sequenced for a study of memory CD4+ T cells and cytomegalovirus serostatus. Whole-study findings and limits: Suggested: most of the CMV-linked TCR signature lies in CD4+ memory cells.

V dropped 7 bases and J dropped 7; count of bases not matched to a gene: 11. There are 14 residues in the CDR3. CDR1 MNHNS and CDR2 SASEGT come from the germline V gene. Some clones are missing from TCRdb's copy, which holds only in-frame ones; the method was immunoSEQ multiplex PCR. Of about 62,000 clones detected, about 80% appear once; the ten largest clones hold roughly 4.7%. Single viable CD3+CD4+CD8-CD45RO+ cells were sorted as the memory CD4+ T cells. Positive selection with CD4 microbeads enriched total CD4+ T cells. This clone was detected once. The antigen remains undetermined. This TCR was recovered from an adult in good health and CMV-seropositive. The gene calls are TRBV6-1 and TRBJ1-2; 8 positions agree with TRBD1. The sample consisted of memory CD4+ T cells from blood. The CDR3 DNA is TGTGCCAGCACCAATGCGGGGGACAGGCGTGGCTACACCTTC. It codes for CASTNAGDRRGYTF.